The 11 T cell receptor beta chains below come from one sample, sequenced in a study of control samples from healthy donors and cancer patients (dated by TCRdb to 2020 to 2021). The library came from the immunoSEQ multiplex PCR assay. TCRdb mirrors the immuneACCESS table, restricted to in-frame sequences. Some clones are absent from its copies; in checked studies, under half trace to an unresolved V gene, and the reason for the others is unknown. The sample table shows roughly 63,000 clones, and around 91% are seen once. The ten most abundant clones make up around 5.4% of the sample. Input material: PBMCs. The source of these receptors is a man between 60 and 75 years old with colorectal cancer.

The chain uses TRBV2 and TRBJ2-7; perhaps TRBD2 as D (5 bases). CDR1 is SNHLY, CDR2 FYNNEI, per germline. The CDR3 contains 13 residues. Trimming removed 5 bases at V and 5 bases at J, with 13 bases between. CDR3 region: CASSIVWRDEQYF. CDR3 in DNA: TGTGCCAGCAGTATCGTTTGGCGGGACGAGCAGTACTTC.

The chain joins TRBV3-1 (or the pseudogene TRBV3-2) to TRBJ2-5, with TRBD2 as a possible D gene (5 bases). Germline-derived CDR1 and CDR2 are LGHDT and YNNKEL (reference sequence). The CDR3 runs 17 residues. Trimming stripped 3 bases from V and 4 bases from J, with 21 bases between. The CDR3: CASSQPRGREFGETQYF. DNA of the CDR3: TGTGCCAGCAGCCAGCCACGGGGTCGCGAATTTGGAGAGACCCAGTACTTC.

The V gene is TRBV5-1, the J gene TRBJ1-2, with unresolved D. Germline loops: CDR1 SGHRS, CDR2 YFSETQ. Trimming stripped 0 bases from V and 2 bases from J, with 14 bases between. The CDR3 is made up of 16 amino acids. The CDR3 nucleotides read TGCGCCAGCAGCTTGGAGCCGACTACAGCGAACTATGGCTACACCTTC. Translation gives CASSLEPTTANYGYTF.

V usage is TRBV7-3 and J usage is TRBJ2-2; 7 bases map to TRBD2. V was clipped by 6 bases and J by 4 bases; unmatched bases: 2. The CDR3 contains 13 residues. Germline loops: CDR1 SGHTA, CDR2 FQGTGA. Here the CDR3 reads CASRRGGTGELFF. CDR3 sequence (DNA): TGTGCCAGCAGGCGCGGGGGCACCGGGGAGCTGTTTTTT.

The rearrangement links TRBV18 to TRBJ1-5; no clear D. The V gene lost 0 bases and the J gene lost 7 bases, with 10 bases spanning the gap. The CDR3 sequence is 14 residues long. Germline-derived CDR1 and CDR2 are KGHSH and LQKENI. The CDR3 is CASSPPDRRQPQHF. CDR3 in DNA: TGTGCCAGCTCACCACCGGATAGGAGGCAGCCCCAGCATTTT.

The chain combines TRBV7-2 with TRBJ2-7; TRBD1 is a possible D gene (7 bases). The germline gives CDR1 SGHTA, CDR2 FQGNSA. Trimming took 4 bases from V and 1 from J, leaving 14 bases between them. The CDR3 contains 15 residues. CDR3 sequence: CASSYMAGGSYEQYF. The CDR3 DNA reads TGTGCCAGCAGCTATATGGCAGGGGGGTCCTACGAGCAGTACTTC.

This chain joins TRBV5-8 and TRBJ2-2, with D perhaps TRBD1 or TRBD2 (6 bases each). The V gene's germline CDR1 is SGHTS and CDR2 YDEGEE. V was trimmed by 1 base and J by 4 bases, leaving 14 bases between them. The CDR3 extends over 16 amino acids. CDR3 sequence: CASSLFRGHSTGELFF. CDR3 coding DNA: TGTGCCAGCAGCTTGTTCCGGGGGCACAGCACCGGGGAGCTGTTTTTT. Full variable domain (outside the CDR3, taken from reference TRBV5-8 and TRBJ2-2): EAGVTQSPTHLIKTRGQQATLRCSPISGHTSVYWYQQALGLGLQFLLWYDEGEERNRGNFPPRFSGRQFPNYSSELNVNALELEDSALYLCASSLFRGHSTGELFFGEGSRLTVL.

This sequence joins TRBV4-3 and TRBJ1-1; TRBD1 agrees at 11 bases. After removal of 3 bases from V and 5 bases from J, the junction contained 5 bases not matched to a gene. The CDR3 is 15 residues long. From germline, CDR1 is LGHNA and CDR2 YSLEER. CDR3 amino acids: CASSHRDRGFTEAFF. The CDR3 DNA reads as TGCGCCAGCAGCCACCGGGACAGGGGGTTTACTGAAGCTTTCTTT.

The gene calls are TRBV4-3 and TRBJ2-4; 8 bases map to TRBD2. Germline assignment: CDR1 LGHNA and CDR2 YSLEER. This CDR3 comprises 13 residues. V lost 1 base and J lost 12; bases outside the gene matches: 5. CDR3 protein: CASSQGERGSQYF. In nucleotides, the CDR3 is TGCGCCAGCAGCCAAGGGGAGCGGGGGAGTCAGTACTTC.

The chain couples TRBV12-2 to TRBJ2-5. TRBV12-2 is a recognized pseudogene. This CDR3 region has 15 residues. The CDR3 DNA reads TGTGCAAGTCGGATCTCCCCTGGGGAACAAGAGACCCAGTACTTC. It translates to CASRISPGEQETQYF.

The gene calls are TRBV28 and TRBJ2-1; TRBD2 is a possible D gene (6 bases). Germline loops: CDR1 MDHEN, CDR2 SYDVKM. Trimming left V 6 bases short and J 7 bases short, with 16 bases between. The CDR3 spans 14 residues. CDR3 sequence: CASSMGGRRNEQFF. The CDR3 DNA reads TGTGCCAGCAGCATGGGGGGAAGAAGGAATGAGCAGTTCTTC.